Each of the 14 T cell receptor beta chains below was sequenced from the same sample in a study of T cell repertoires in cytomegalovirus infection. TCRdb re-called the reads with MiXCR, one entry per CDR3 protein. The table has approximately 180,000 distinct CDR3 sequences, approximately 18% seen once. Sequences were obtained from CD8+ T cells from PBMCs. The receptor source for this set is a human donor in good health (CMV status not recorded). Some clones in this sample may be carry-over from other donors' samples.

The V call is TRBV14, the J call TRBJ1-2; D is unclear. The CDR3 has 15 residues. CDR1 is SGHDN and CDR2 is FVKESK in the germline V gene. V was clipped by 2 bases and J by 9 bases, with 19 bases between them. Here the CDR3 reads CASSQSAAFTGSYTF. The CDR3, as DNA: TGTGCCAGCAGCCAAAGTGCGGCCTTTACGGGTAGCTACACCTTC.

J is TRBJ2-1 and V is TRBV6-1; the D is unclear. Germline CDR1 reads MNHNS; CDR2 reads SASEGT. V lost 4 bases to trimming and J lost 5 bases, with 18 bases between them. This CDR3 has 16 residues. The CDR3 here is CASSAPDLIYHNEQFF. The CDR3 bases are TGTGCCAGCAGTGCACCGGACCTGATCTATCACAATGAGCAGTTCTTC.

This clonotype was found a few times. The chain recombines TRBV2 with TRBJ2-4; either TRBD1 or TRBD2 may supply D (6 bases each). The CDR3 spans 16 residues. Germline values: CDR1 SNHLY, CDR2 FYNNEI. V was clipped by 4 bases and J by 0 bases, with 13 bases between them. The CDR3 nucleotides read TGTGCCAGCAGTGGTTCGGGGGCGCCAGCCAAAAACATTCAGTACTTC. It encodes CASSGSGAPAKNIQYF.

V is TRBV4-1 and J is TRBJ2-1; D remains unclear. Germline V gives CDR1 MGHRA, CDR2 YSYEKL. The CDR3 is 16 amino acids. The V end was cut by 4 bases, the J end by 8 bases, with 21 bases between. This CDR3 is CASSRVRSQEFDEQFF. CDR3 coding DNA: TGCGCCAGCAGCCGAGTCAGAAGCCAGGAATTCGATGAGCAGTTCTTC.

This clonotype came up many times. The chain joins TRBV7-2 to TRBJ2-1; D possibly corresponds to TRBD2 (5 bases). V was cut by 0 bases and J by 0 bases, with 6 bases left in between. The CDR3 has 15 residues. Per germline, CDR1 SGHTA and CDR2 FQGNSA. This chain's CDR3 is CASSLATTSYNEQFF. DNA for the CDR3: TGTGCCAGCAGCTTAGCGACTACCTCCTACAATGAGCAGTTCTTC.

This clonotype has a handful of counts. The chain carries TRBV19 and TRBJ2-5; D remains unclear. This CDR3 spans 14 amino acids. Germline CDR1 LNHDA, CDR2 SQIVND (reference sequence). V dropped 7 bases and J dropped 2 bases, with 14 bases sitting between them. CDR3 DNA: TGTGCCAGTAAAGACTGGGCAGGTCAAGAGACCCAGTACTTC. This codes for CASKDWAGQETQYF.

The J gene is TRBJ2-5, the V gene TRBV29-1; TRBD1 is a possible D gene (6 bases). V was trimmed by 3 bases and J by 2 bases, leaving 7 bases between them. Germline values: CDR1 SQVTM, CDR2 ANQGSEA. The CDR3 covers 12 residues. The CDR3 here is CSVDQGQETQYF. CDR3 DNA sequence: TGCAGCGTTGATCAGGGGCAAGAGACCCAGTACTTC.

The chain couples TRBV28 to TRBJ2-5; no firm D call. Trimming pared 5 bases from V and 1 base from J, leaving 8 bases between. CDR3 length equals 13 residues. Germline CDR1 is MDHEN and CDR2 is SYDVKM. The CDR3 DNA sequence: TGTGCCAGCAGTCGTCCTATCCAAGAGACCCAGTACTTC. Translating gives CASSRPIQETQYF.

The V gene is TRBV12-3 or TRBV12-4, the J gene TRBJ1-5; D gene uncertain. This CDR3 has 14 residues. V was cut by 5 bases and J by 5 bases, with 13 bases left in between. DNA of the CDR3: TGTGCCAGCAGTCCTCGAGCTAGTCATCAGCCCCAGCATTTT. It specifies CASSPRASHQPQHF.

This clonotype was seen a single time. The chain couples TRBV7-8 to TRBJ1-6, with D unclear. In germline, CDR1 is SGHVS, CDR2 FQNEAQ. The CDR3 runs 17 residues. Trimming pared 2 bases from V and 5 bases from J, leaving 16 bases between. This chain's CDR3 is CASSLLAWPADNSPLHF. CDR3 nucleotides: TGTGCCAGCAGCTTACTAGCCTGGCCAGCAGATAATTCACCCCTCCACTTT.

This clonotype was counted only a few times. This chain connects TRBV19 to TRBJ1-1, with 8 bases that match TRBD1. V lost 6 bases, J lost 3 bases, and 9 bases stayed unmatched. The CDR3 is 15 amino acids. Germline values: CDR1 LNHDA, CDR2 SQIVND (reference sequence). The CDR3 sequence: CASSTRTGRDTEAFF. The CDR3 DNA follows: TGTGCCAGTAGCACGCGGACAGGGCGGGACACTGAAGCTTTCTTT.

The genes are TRBV6-4 and TRBJ2-7; the match to TRBD1 covers 8 bases. The V gene's germline CDR1 is MRHNA and CDR2 SNTAGT. This CDR3 is built from 11 residues. V shed 6 bases and J 11 bases; nucleotides not matched to a gene: 6. CDR3 sequence reads: CASRTLTGEYF. CDR3 coding DNA: TGTGCCAGCAGGACCCTGACAGGGGAGTACTTC.

The chain carries TRBV7-8 and TRBJ2-1; D gene unclear. Germline loops: CDR1 SGHVS, CDR2 FQNEAQ. The CDR3 contains 13 residues. The V and J ends lost 2 bases and 4 bases respectively, with 6 bases between them. CDR3 residues: CASSLPDYNEQFF. As DNA, the CDR3 is TGTGCCAGCAGCTTACCGGATTACAATGAGCAGTTCTTC. The entire variable domain, with the rest obtained from reference TRBV7-8 and TRBJ2-1, is as follows: GAGVSQSPRYKVAKRGQDVALRCDPISGHVSLFWYQQALGQGPEFLTYFQNEAQLDKSGLPSDRFFAERPEGSVSTLKIQRTQQEDSAVYLCASSLPDYNEQFFGPGTRLTVL.

This clonotype was seen a handful of times. The chain recombines TRBV5-4 with TRBJ1-1; TRBD1 might be the D (6 bases). The V end was cut by 9 bases, the J end by 4 bases, with 16 bases between. This CDR3 comprises 13 residues. Looked up from germline, CDR1 is SGHNT and CDR2 is YYREEE (reference sequence). The CDR3 loop reads CATQGRTGTEAFF. The CDR3 DNA reads TGTGCCACCCAGGGGAGGACGGGCACTGAAGCTTTCTTT.